One sample yielded the 15 T cell receptor beta chains listed below, sequenced in a study of identical twins. MiXCR, run by TCRdb on the 5' RACE reads, gives a single entry per CDR3 protein. This table has approximately 530,000 distinct CDR3 sequences, about a fifth appearing once. These data are also associated with another study on yellow fever vaccine responses in identical twins.

Input material: CD4+ T cells sorted from blood. Receptors originate from a young woman in good health.

This clonotype was seen a handful of times. One junction end disagrees with the germline gene, perhaps due to a read error. This sequence joins TRBV7-9 and TRBJ1-2; D is undetermined. Germline values: CDR1 SEHNR, CDR2 FQNEAQ (reference sequence). The CDR3 extends over 13 amino acids. The CDR3 DNA sequence: TGTGCCAGCAGCTTAGAGGTTAACTCTGGCTACACCTTC. Translation gives CASSLEVNSGYTF.

The chain couples TRBV6-2 or TRBV6-3 to TRBJ2-7; 7 bases agree with TRBD2. The CDR3 spans 14 residues. V was clipped by 6 bases and J by 2 bases; unmatched bases: 7. The germline V gene encodes CDR1 MNHEY and CDR2 SVGEGT. The CDR3: CASRDGSGTYEQYF. The CDR3 DNA reads as TGTGCCAGCAGGGACGGGAGCGGGACCTACGAGCAGTACTTC.

This clonotype has only a few counts. J is TRBJ2-5 and V is TRBV12-3 or TRBV12-4; 7 nucleotides agree with TRBD1. The CDR3 runs 13 residues. Trimming cost V 6 bases and J 3 bases; bases outside gene matches: 4. The CDR3 reads CASSRQGEETQYF. The DNA of the CDR3 is TGTGCCAGCAGCAGGCAGGGGGAAGAGACCCAGTACTTC.

In this sample, this clonotype turned up a few times. The chain employs TRBV12-3 or TRBV12-4 and TRBJ1-3, with D unclear. This CDR3 comprises 14 residues. V lost 1 base and J 4 bases, leaving 8 bases between the germline ends. The CDR3 DNA sequence: TGTGCCAGCAGTTTAGGGGTTAGGGGAAACACCATATATTTT. This encodes CASSLGVRGNTIYF.

This clonotype was observed a handful of times. This chain links TRBV29-1 with TRBJ2-5, with D maybe TRBD1 (6 bases). V was trimmed by 0 bases and J by 3 bases, leaving 11 bases between them. Germline assignment: CDR1 SQVTM and CDR2 ANQGSEA. The CDR3 consists of 14 residues. CDR3 region: CSVEDLDRKETQYF. As DNA, the CDR3 is TGCAGCGTTGAAGATCTGGACAGAAAAGAGACCCAGTACTTC.

There are a few counts of this clonotype. The V and J genes are TRBV20-1 and TRBJ1-6, with 8 bases lining up with TRBD1. The CDR3 loop spans 13 amino acids. Germline CDR1 and CDR2: DFQATT and SNEGSKA (reference sequence). Trimming removed 5 bases from V and 9 bases from J; junction bases left unmatched: 6. The CDR3 reads CSAVGQAASPLHF. DNA for the CDR3: TGCAGTGCTGTGGGACAGGCAGCTTCACCCCTCCACTTT.

V is TRBV10-3 and J is TRBJ2-3, with 11 bases fitting TRBD2. The CDR3 is made up of 16 amino acids. Germline values: CDR1 ENHRY, CDR2 SYGVKD. The junction had 9 bases not matched to a gene; V was cut back by 7 bases and J by 3 bases. This CDR3 reads CAIKNSGGGLTDTQYF. The CDR3 DNA reads TGTGCCATCAAAAATAGCGGGGGGGGCCTTACAGATACGCAGTATTTT.

This clonotype has at least ten counts. The chain recombines TRBV4-2 with TRBJ2-5, with D perhaps matching TRBD2 (6 bases). The CDR3 loop spans 16 amino acids. Between the trimmed V and J ends, which lost 2 bases and 1 base, there was a span of 14 bases. Germline CDR1 and CDR2: LGHNA and YNFKEQ. CDR3 region: CASSQKLAYPQETQYF. For the CDR3, the DNA is TGTGCCAGCAGCCAAAAGCTAGCGTACCCCCAAGAGACCCAGTACTTC.

In this sample, this clonotype turned up a few times. The chain joins TRBV3-1 to TRBJ2-1; tentative D call: TRBD2 (5 bases). The V gene's germline CDR1 is LGHDT and CDR2 YNNKEL (reference sequence). The CDR3 length is 13 residues. V was clipped by 0 bases and J by 12 bases, with 12 bases between them. CDR3 region: CASSQDPLAGQFF. CDR3 nucleotide sequence: TGTGCCAGCAGCCAAGATCCCTTGGCGGGGCAGTTCTTC.

This clonotype was recorded once. The chain links TRBV20-1 to TRBJ2-5; D is uncertain. Germline CDR1 and CDR2: DFQATT and SNEGSKA (reference sequence). The V and J ends lost 1 base and 7 bases respectively, with 16 bases between them. CDR3 length equals 14 residues. The CDR3: CSARAPMSGRTQYF. As DNA, the CDR3 is TGCAGTGCTAGAGCTCCGATGAGTGGAAGGACCCAGTACTTC.

This clonotype has just a few counts. The chain combines TRBV19 with TRBJ2-7; 7 bases agree with TRBD2. CDR1 is LNHDA and CDR2 is SQIVND in the germline V gene (reference sequence). J lost 3 bases, V lost 6 bases, and 11 bases had no gene match. CDR3 length equals 15 residues. The CDR3 is CASSILAGNNYEQYF. The CDR3, as DNA: TGTGCCAGTAGCATCTTAGCGGGCAACAACTACGAGCAGTACTTC.

This clonotype has only a few counts. The chain employs TRBV6-5 and TRBJ2-4; D possibly corresponds to TRBD2 (5 bases). V lost 0 bases, J lost 3 bases, and 15 bases lay in between. Germline V gene lookup returns CDR1 MNHEY and CDR2 SVGAGI. The CDR3 is 17 amino acids. Here the CDR3 reads CASSYSDPGWGKNIQYF. CDR3 nucleotide sequence: TGTGCCAGCAGTTACTCGGATCCGGGGTGGGGCAAAAACATTCAGTACTTC.

The chain couples TRBV3-1 to TRBJ2-2; 7 nucleotides agree with TRBD2. Trimming cost V 2 bases and J 3 bases; bases outside gene matches: 3. The CDR3 spans 15 residues. Germline loops: CDR1 LGHDT, CDR2 YNNKEL (reference sequence). CDR3 loop: CASSQRGRDTGELFF. CDR3 sequence (DNA): TGTGCCAGCAGCCAACGAGGGAGGGACACCGGGGAGCTGTTTTTT.

The chain links TRBV12-3 or TRBV12-4 to TRBJ1-2; a possible D gene is TRBD1 (6 bases). The CDR3 has 15 amino acids. The V end lost 5 bases, the J end lost 4 bases, and 17 bases lay between the germline ends. In DNA form, the CDR3 reads TGTGCCAGCAGTCCCAGAGGGGGGGCAGGCTATGGCTACACCTTC. Translating it yields CASSPRGGAGYGYTF.

This clonotype was counted between two and nine times. The V gene is TRBV12-3 or TRBV12-4, the J gene TRBJ1-5, with D uncertain. CDR3 size: 12 residues. V lost 4 bases and J lost 5, with 6 bases in between. The CDR3 region is CASSSTDQPQHF. The CDR3 DNA reads as TGTGCCAGCAGTTCGACGGATCAGCCCCAGCATTTT.